Presented here are 4 T cell receptor beta chains from one specimen sequenced in a study of tumor-infiltrating lymphocytes in primary liver carcinoma. Extraction of RNA together with DNA used 20-30 mg of unsorted bulk tissue. A primer matching the constant region was used to make TCR beta cDNA from 450 to 550 ng of total RNA. Amplification in three nested multiplex PCR rounds with slightly modified ARM-PCR gave rise to TCR beta libraries. Each of the first two PCR rounds ran around 10 cycles with TRBV1-TRBV30 forward and C-beta reverse primers. TCRdb reprocessed the multiplex PCR reads via MiXCR and lists one record per CDR3 protein. Among some 43,000 distinct CDR3 sequences, about three quarters were seen once, and the ten largest hold over 25%. Sequencing was done on a sample of liver tumor tissue from sampling region 5. Subset in this sample: tumor region T5, tumor centre. The source is a man aged 35-49 years with primary liver carcinoma and hepatitis B virus infection.

This clonotype is medium-sized within its sample. The chain employs TRBV29-1 and TRBJ2-7, with a weak D call TRBD2 (5 bases). The CDR3 is made up of 12 amino acids. The V end lost 0 bases, the J end lost 7 bases, and 10 bases lay between the germline ends. Germline CDR1 SQVTM, CDR2 ANQGSEA. Here the CDR3 DNA reads TGCAGCGTTGAAGATCTAGGGAGAGAGCAGTACTTC. This translates into CSVEDLGREQYF.

Worth noting for this clonotype: The junction shows a germline mismatch at one end, possibly a read error. V usage is TRBV11-1 and J usage is TRBJ2-1, with D possibly being TRBD1 (8 bases). Germline V lookup: CDR1 SGHAT, CDR2 FQDESV (reference sequence). The CDR3 has 17 residues. For the CDR3, the DNA is TGTGCCAGCGGCCTGGGACAGGCGGGAGAAGTTGACAATGTGCAGTTCTTC. Encoded protein: CASGLGQAGEVDNVQFF.

The V and J genes are TRBV6-5 and TRBJ2-2; D not certain. V lost 10 bases and J 3 bases, leaving 18 bases between the germline ends. The CDR3 contains 15 residues. Germline CDR1 and CDR2: MNHEY and SVGAGI. DNA for the CDR3: TGTGCCAACACTTACGCAGTGGACGACACCGGGGAGCTGTTTTTT. Protein: CANTYAVDDTGELFF.

The chain employs TRBV21-1 and TRBJ1-2; the D call of TRBD1 is as the table states it, not checked on the DNA. TRBV21-1 represents a pseudogene. The CDR3 extends over 15 amino acids. CDR3: CASNYPTGGVYGYTF. The CDR3 DNA is TGTGCCAGCAACTACCCCACAGGGGGGGTCTATGGCTACACCTTC.